These 2 T cell receptor beta chains were sequenced from one sample in a study of OX40 agonist ivuxolimab in advanced cancers. Produced via immunoSEQ multiplex PCR; TCRdb's table is partial and in-frame only. The table lists tens of thousands of clones, about 82% of them singletons, with roughly 6% in the top ten. Sample: CD4+ or CD8+ T cells sorted from blood, taken in a trial of the OX40 agonist ivuxolimab. Receptors were obtained from an adult with an advanced solid tumor such as melanoma, head and neck, liver or kidney cancer.

This clone was seen more than once but under ten times. V usage is TRBV6-4 and J usage is TRBJ1-1; D is perhaps TRBD1 (6 bases). V lost 5 bases and J lost 4, with 11 bases in between. The CDR3 extends over 13 amino acids. CDR1 MRHNA and CDR2 SNTAGT come from the germline V gene. In DNA form, the CDR3 reads TGTGCCAGCAGTAGTACAGGGACCACTGAAGCTTTCTTT. Its translation is CASSSTGTTEAFF.

This clone has a handful of counts. The V and J genes are TRBV5-4 and TRBJ1-3; D gene unclear. CDR1 and CDR2 from the germline V gene are SGHNT and YYREEE (reference sequence). V was pared by 4 bases and J by 0 bases, with 17 bases between. This CDR3 has 17 amino acids. The CDR3 is CASSPGQLGYSGNTIYF. The CDR3 bases are TGTGCCAGCAGCCCTGGCCAGCTCGGATACTCTGGAAACACCATATATTTT. The full variable domain, rest sourced from reference TRBV5-4 and TRBJ1-3, is ETGVTQSPTHLIKTRGQQVTLRCSSQSGHNTVSWYQQALGQGPQFIFQYYREEENGRGNFPPRFSGLQFPNYSSELNVNALELDDSALYLCASSPGQLGYSGNTIYFGEGSWLTVV.